Each of the 27 T cell receptor beta chains below was sequenced from the same sample in a study of beta chain features in type 1 diabetes. The study reverse transcribed the entire isolated RNA, so it sequenced expressed TCRB transcripts. Profiling relied on immunoSEQ multiplex PCR, and the TCRdb table lists in-frame clones only, not all of them. Of more than 300,000 clones in the sample, around 15% were seen once. Sequencing was performed on naive CD4+ T cells from blood. These receptor sequences come from a woman aged 18-29 years in good health.

The rearrangement links TRBV5-1 to TRBJ2-1; D is possibly TRBD2 (6 bases). Germline CDR1 reads SGHRS; CDR2 reads YFSETQ. Trimming stripped 2 bases from V and 7 bases from J, with 7 bases between. CDR3 length: 12 amino acids. CDR3 DNA sequence: TGCGCCAGCAGCTTTGGGGGGAATGAGCAGTTCTTC. Amino acids: CASSFGGNEQFF.

This clone was found a few times. The chain is built from TRBV4-2 and TRBJ1-5; 10 bases line up with TRBD1. Germline assignment: CDR1 LGHNA and CDR2 YNFKEQ. This CDR3 contains 16 residues. The J segment lost 2 bases and the V segment lost 1 base, leaving 2 bases of the junction unmatched. DNA for the CDR3: TGTGCCAGCAGCCAAGGAGGGACAGGGGGCAATCAGCCCCAGCATTTT. Its protein is CASSQGGTGGNQPQHF.

This chain joins TRBV18 and TRBJ1-1, with TRBD1 as a possible D gene (6 bases). The germline V gene encodes CDR1 KGHSH and CDR2 LQKENI. V was shortened by 3 bases and J by 2 bases, with 7 bases between the two germline ends. There are 13 residues in the CDR3. Here the CDR3 reads CASSPGHNTEAFF. CDR3 DNA sequence: TGTGCCAGCTCACCGGGACACAACACTGAAGCTTTCTTT.

This clone has more than one count but fewer than ten. This sequence joins TRBV29-1 and TRBJ1-1; no clear D gene. Trimming removed 3 bases from V and 0 bases from J, with 8 bases in between. The CDR3 runs 13 residues. Germline CDR1 SQVTM, CDR2 ANQGSEA. The DNA of the CDR3 is TGCAGCGTTGAGTTTCCAGTGAACACTGAAGCTTTCTTT. It codes for CSVEFPVNTEAFF.

This clone was seen only a few times. CDR3 amino acids: CASSRGNRENIQYF. The CDR3 DNA is TGTGCCAGCAGTCGGGGGAATAGGGAAAACATTCAGTACTTC. This chain connects TRBV28 to TRBJ2-4; possible D gene TRBD2, 6 bases. The V end lost 5 bases, the J end lost 5 bases, and 13 bases lay between the germline ends. The CDR3 has 14 amino acids. Germline V CDR1 and CDR2: MDHEN, SYDVKM.

The rearrangement joins TRBV29-1 to TRBJ2-5; 14 bases match TRBD2. CDR1 and CDR2 (germline): SQVTM, ANQGSEA. Trimming at V came to 2 bases and at J to 5 bases, leaving 7 bases not matched to a gene. The CDR3 is 16 amino acids. The CDR3 is CSVEKGRTSGRETQYF. As DNA, the CDR3 is TGCAGCGTTGAAAAGGGAAGGACTAGCGGGAGGGAGACCCAGTACTTC. Complete variable domain (other parts from reference TRBV29-1 and TRBJ2-5): SAVISQKPSRDICQRGTSLTIQCQVDSQVTMMFWYRQQPGQSLTLIATANQGSEATYESGFVIDKFPISRPNLTFSTLTVSNMSPEDSSIYLCSVEKGRTSGRETQYFGPGTRLLVL.

This clone has only a few counts. This sequence joins TRBV30 and TRBJ2-2; possibly TRBD1 for D (5 bases). Deletions cut 0 bases from V and 1 base from J, with 12 bases between. Looked up from germline, CDR1 is GTSNPN and CDR2 is SVGIG (reference sequence). This CDR3 has 16 amino acids. The CDR3 DNA follows: TGTGCCTGGAGTGTTTGGGGCCTAGGGAACACCGGGGAGCTGTTTTTT. The encoded protein is CAWSVWGLGNTGELFF.

The chain has TRBV6-5 and TRBJ2-7; tentative D call: TRBD2 (6 bases). Trimming cost V 5 bases and J 6 bases, with 11 bases left between them. The CDR3 is made up of 12 amino acids. From germline, CDR1 is MNHEY and CDR2 SVGAGI. For the CDR3, the DNA is TGTGCCAGCAGTCGCGGGAATCTCGAGCAGTACTTC. This gives the protein CASSRGNLEQYF.

The V call is TRBV7-9, the J call TRBJ1-2; 12 bases map to TRBD1. V lost 5 bases, J lost 7 bases, and 8 bases stayed unmatched. The germline V gene encodes CDR1 SEHNR and CDR2 FQNEAQ (reference sequence). The CDR3 has 15 residues. DNA of the CDR3: TGTGCCAGCAGCCGGGGGGGGACAGGGGGCGCTGGCTACACCTTC. Translated: CASSRGGTGGAGYTF.

There are a few counts of this clone. The rearrangement links TRBV5-6 to TRBJ2-7, with 8 bases fitting TRBD2. This CDR3 has 15 amino acids. V lost 1 base to trimming and J lost 6 bases; unmatched junction nucleotides: 9. The germline V gene has CDR1 SGHDT and CDR2 YYEEEE. This CDR3 reads CASSLSGTGGIEQYF. CDR3 DNA sequence: TGTGCCAGCAGCTTGTCCGGGACGGGGGGGATCGAGCAGTACTTC.

This chain joins TRBV4-3 and TRBJ2-1; D ambiguous. The CDR3 extends over 14 amino acids. V lost 4 bases and J 1 base, leaving 8 bases between the germline ends. Per the germline V gene, CDR1 is LGHNA and CDR2 is YSLEER. The CDR3 region has the DNA TGCGCCAGCAGCCCAGGATGGTCCTACAATGAGCAGTTCTTC. Residues: CASSPGWSYNEQFF.

This clone has a handful of counts. The chain is built from TRBV29-1 and TRBJ2-7; D possibly corresponds to TRBD2 (6 bases). The germline V gene encodes CDR1 SQVTM and CDR2 ANQGSEA. Trimming cost V 4 bases and J 3 bases, with 7 bases left between them. CDR3 length: 11 residues. In DNA, the CDR3 is TGCAGCGTTGGGGACTTCTACGAGCAGTACTTC. It specifies CSVGDFYEQYF.

The genes are TRBV5-1 and TRBJ2-6; D is perhaps TRBD1 (6 bases). CDR3 length: 15 amino acids. The germline V gene encodes CDR1 SGHRS and CDR2 YFSETQ. Trimming shortened V by 7 bases and J by 4 bases, and 15 bases separated the two germline ends. The CDR3 reads CASSPTGIGANVLTF. As DNA, the CDR3 is TGCGCCAGCTCTCCAACAGGGATCGGGGCCAACGTCCTGACTTTC. Variable domain in full (rest from reference TRBV5-1 and TRBJ2-6): KAGVTQTPRYLIKTRGQQVTLSCSPISGHRSVSWYQQTPGQGLQFLFEYFSETQRNKGNFPGRFSGRQFSNSRSEMNVSTLELGDSALYLCASSPTGIGANVLTFGAGSRLTVL.

This clone was counted between two and nine times. The chain employs TRBV5-5 and TRBJ2-1; 8 bases agree with TRBD1. V shed 0 bases and J 9 bases; nucleotides not matched to a gene: 8. CDR3 length: 15 residues. The germline V gene encodes CDR1 SGHKS and CDR2 YYEKEE (reference sequence). CDR3 in DNA: TGTGCCAGCAGCTTGGCCCAGGGGGCTAGTATTGAGCAGTTCTTC. Protein: CASSLAQGASIEQFF.

This chain joins TRBV28 and TRBJ1-1; 7 bases map to TRBD1. CDR1 is MDHEN and CDR2 is SYDVKM in the germline V gene. The CDR3 length is 13 residues. J was trimmed by 4 bases and V by 6 bases; bases with no gene match: 5. In nucleotides, the CDR3 is TGTGCCAGCAGGCACGACAGGGTCACTGAAGCTTTCTTT. This gives the protein CASRHDRVTEAFF.

The sample holds a few counts of this clone. The V gene is TRBV5-8, the J gene TRBJ2-3; D is perhaps TRBD1 (6 bases). The germline CDR1 and CDR2 sequences are SGHTS and YDEGEE. The germline V and J ends were trimmed by 2 bases and 5 bases, with 9 bases remaining between them. This CDR3 is 13 amino acids long. The CDR3 bases are TGTGCCAGCAGCTTCTCAGGGGTAGATACGCAGTATTTT. It encodes CASSFSGVDTQYF.

This clone was found a few times. The V gene is TRBV30, the J gene TRBJ2-1; D is uncertain. The V gene's germline CDR1 is GTSNPN and CDR2 SVGIG (reference sequence). Trimming stripped 5 bases from V and 4 bases from J, with 15 bases between. CDR3 size: 14 residues. The CDR3 sequence is CAWSVAGVYNEQFF. The DNA of the CDR3 is TGTGCCTGGTCAGTAGCCGGTGTATACAATGAGCAGTTCTTC. The variable domain in full, completed from reference TRBV30 and TRBJ2-1, reads SQTIHQWPATLVQPVGSPLSLECTVEGTSNPNLYWYRQAAGRGLQLLFYSVGIGQISSEVPQNLSASRPQDRQFILSSKKLLLSDSGFYLCAWSVAGVYNEQFFGPGTRLTVL.

CDR3: CASSGSGRRHEQFF. For the CDR3, the DNA is TGTGCCAGCAGCGGTAGCGGGAGGAGGCATGAGCAGTTCTTC. The chain has TRBV9 and TRBJ2-1; 10 bases are shared with TRBD2. CDR3 length: 14 amino acids. J gave up 8 bases and V 3 bases, and 5 bases lay outside the gene matches. Germline V gene lookup returns CDR1 SGDLS and CDR2 YYNGEE.

The CDR3 sequence is CASSTGESTDTQYF. The CDR3 region has the DNA TGTGCCAGCAGTACAGGGGAGAGCACAGATACGCAGTATTTT. This chain uses TRBV6-1 with TRBJ2-3, with 7 bases aligning to TRBD1. From germline, CDR1 is MNHNS and CDR2 SASEGT. This CDR3 comprises 14 residues. Trimming cost V 5 bases and J 0 bases; bases outside gene matches: 2.

This clone occurred once. The genes are TRBV25-1 and TRBJ2-7; 8 bases align to TRBD1. V shed 2 bases and J 1 base; nucleotides not matched to a gene: 4. Germline values: CDR1 MGHDK, CDR2 SYGVNS. This CDR3 comprises 15 residues. In DNA form, the CDR3 reads TGTGCCAGCAGTGAACAGGGGGCGATATCCTACGAGCAGTACTTC. Translation: CASSEQGAISYEQYF.

The V call is TRBV20-1, the J call TRBJ1-2; no definite D call. CDR1 is DFQATT, CDR2 SNEGSKA, per germline (reference sequence). V dropped 4 bases and J dropped 2 bases, with 5 bases sitting between them. The CDR3 totals 11 residues. The CDR3 sequence: CSATGNYGYTF. The DNA of the CDR3 is TGCAGTGCTACCGGGAACTATGGCTACACCTTC.

The chain employs TRBV5-1 and TRBJ2-7; D might be TRBD1 (6 bases). Germline V gene lookup returns CDR1 SGHRS and CDR2 YFSETQ. V was shortened by 4 bases and J by 5 bases, with 13 bases between the two germline ends. This CDR3 region has 13 residues. The chain's CDR3 is CASSPRQGNEQYF. CDR3 DNA sequence: TGCGCCAGCAGCCCCCGGCAGGGGAACGAGCAGTACTTC. Full variable domain (rest looked up from reference TRBV5-1 and TRBJ2-7): KAGVTQTPRYLIKTRGQQVTLSCSPISGHRSVSWYQQTPGQGLQFLFEYFSETQRNKGNFPGRFSGRQFSNSRSEMNVSTLELGDSALYLCASSPRQGNEQYFGPGTRLTVT.

In its sample, this clone was seen a few times. J is TRBJ2-5 and V is TRBV28; 9 bases line up with TRBD2. The V gene end was trimmed by 3 bases and the J gene end by 4 bases; junction bases not matched to a gene: 3. Germline CDR1 MDHEN, CDR2 SYDVKM. This CDR3 is built from 14 residues. The CDR3 nucleotides read TGTGCCAGCAGTTTTAGCGGGAGTCGAGAGACCCAGTACTTC. Amino acids: CASSFSGSRETQYF.

The CDR3 spells CASSFGQGNNEQFF. The CDR3 DNA sequence: TGTGCCAGCAGCTTCGGACAGGGAAACAATGAGCAGTTCTTC. V usage is TRBV5-6 and J usage is TRBJ2-1; 8 bases are a match to TRBD1. V shed 2 bases and J 5 bases; nucleotides not matched to a gene: 3. Germline V CDR1 and CDR2: SGHDT, YYEEEE. The CDR3 extends over 14 amino acids.

The V call is TRBV7-2, the J call TRBJ2-5; TRBD1 might be the D (6 bases). V was clipped by 5 bases and J by 2 bases, with 18 bases between them. The CDR3 sequence is 16 residues long. The germline V gene has CDR1 SGHTA and CDR2 FQGNSA. CDR3 residues: CASSPGQIPIQETQYF. The DNA of the CDR3 is TGTGCCAGCAGCCCCGGACAGATACCGATTCAAGAGACCCAGTACTTC.

The J gene is TRBJ2-1, the V gene TRBV14; 7 bases map to TRBD2. The CDR3 is 16 amino acids. The germline V gene encodes CDR1 SGHDN and CDR2 FVKESK. The junction had 8 bases not matched to a gene; V was cut back by 3 bases and J by 3 bases. The CDR3 DNA follows: TGTGCCAGCAGCCATAAGGCGGGAGCGGTCTACAATGAGCAGTTCTTC. Amino acid sequence: CASSHKAGAVYNEQFF.

The chain combines TRBV4-3 with TRBJ2-6, with unresolved D. CDR1 is LGHNA, CDR2 YSLEER, per germline. V gave up 0 bases and J gave up 0 bases, with 9 bases separating them. This CDR3 contains 17 residues. CDR3 DNA sequence: TGCGCCAGCAGCCAAGATCTTCCTTTCTCTGGGGCCAACGTCCTGACTTTC. This sequence encodes CASSQDLPFSGANVLTF.